This T cell receptor beta chain is from a study of T cells in localized non-small cell lung cancer. This CDR3 has 15 residues. Trimming took 1 base from V and 0 from J, leaving 9 bases between them. Germline-derived CDR1 and CDR2 are SGHTA and FQGNSA. A note on this clone: The antigen remains undetermined.

Overall study findings and caveats: Median detection of top 100 tumor clones in adjacent lung was around 59 clones. Uninvolved adjacent lung had more T cell clonality than any other tissue, topping tumor.

This table comes from immunoSEQ multiplex PCR, and its TCRdb copy is limited to in-frame clones, with some not included. The sample has 61,000 or so clones; roughly 88% are singletons. The sequencing used peripheral blood, collected before any cancer treatment. The rearrangement joins TRBV7-2 to TRBJ2-5; D ambiguous. The sequence derives from a woman aged 40-69 years with stage I lung adenocarcinoma. The DNA of the CDR3 is TGTGCCAGCAGCTTAGAGGGCAGTAACCAAGAGACCCAGTACTTC. It translates to CASSLEGSNQETQYF.